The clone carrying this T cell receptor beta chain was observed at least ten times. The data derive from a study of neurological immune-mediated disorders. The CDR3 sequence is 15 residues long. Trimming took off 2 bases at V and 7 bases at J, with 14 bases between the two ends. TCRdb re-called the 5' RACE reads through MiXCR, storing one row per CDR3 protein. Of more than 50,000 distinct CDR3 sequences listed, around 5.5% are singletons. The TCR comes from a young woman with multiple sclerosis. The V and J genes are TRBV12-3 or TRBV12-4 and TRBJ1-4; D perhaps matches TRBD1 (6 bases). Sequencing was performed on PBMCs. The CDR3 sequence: CASSLRQSRGEKLFF. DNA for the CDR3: TGTGCCAGCAGTTTAAGGCAATCCAGGGGTGAAAAACTGTTTTTT.